This record concerns one T cell receptor beta chain sequence. The record originates from a study of blood T cell repertoires in COVID-19. Looking at the study overall: Sites across the United States, Italy and Spain contributed samples from acute and convalescent COVID-19. Sources were T cells, B-cell-depleted T cells, or PBMCs; the material itself was cDNA or gDNA.

Original processing notes: The assay estimated nucleated cells by amplifying reference gene primers. The method was immunoSEQ multiplex PCR; TCRdb's version includes in-frame clones alone and lacks a portion of them. The D gene and trimming were derived from the DNA, and the V and J assignments and clone size from that table. The sample contains roughly 140,000 clones, around 83% of which appear only once. Germline V CDR1 and CDR2: LNHDA, SQIVND (reference sequence). This CDR3 is built from 15 residues. V lost 6 bases and J 3 bases, leaving 14 bases between the germline ends. The receptor comes from a woman between 45 and 60 years old in a cohort sampled during active or convalescent COVID-19. The chain has TRBV19 and TRBJ1-4; tentative D call: TRBD1 (5 bases). What was sequenced was peripheral blood. Here the CDR3 reads CASRAFRAANEKLFF. The DNA of the CDR3 is TGTGCCAGTAGGGCCTTCAGGGCCGCTAATGAAAAACTGTTTTTT.